This T cell receptor (beta chain) was found in a study of T cell repertoires in cytomegalovirus infection. At the level of the study: The public TCR beta signatures pointed to both CMV infection and matching HLA type. Overall study results and limits: HLA-C-restricted, CMV-specific TCR beta clonotypes were dominant ex vivo. Cumulative public TCR beta family frequency identified carriers of CMV plus the relevant HLA.

TCRdb analysed the reads with MiXCR anew, one entry per CDR3 protein. The table has over 450,000 distinct CDR3 sequences, around 11% seen once; the top ten hold more than 8.5%. This clonotype was seen repeatedly, ten times or more. Its antigen is unidentified. The CDR3 runs to 14 residues. Germline CDR1 reads SNHLY; CDR2 reads FYNNEI. V dropped 6 bases and J dropped 1 base, with 9 bases sitting between them. The chain is built from TRBV2 and TRBJ2-2; the D gene is possibly TRBD2 (6 bases). The receptor's source is a human donor in good health (CMV status not recorded). Some clones in this sample may be carry-over from other donors' samples. Sequencing was carried out using PBMCs. This CDR3 is CASRREMNTGELFF. CDR3 sequence (DNA): TGTGCCAGCAGACGGGAGATGAACACCGGGGAGCTGTTTTTT.